The present TCR beta chain was sequenced within a study of OX40 agonist ivuxolimab in advanced cancers. Regarding the study in general: Ivuxolimab was a fully human IgG2 agonistic monoclonal antibody targeting the costimulatory receptor OX40 (CD134). Intravenous ivuxolimab was administered to patients every 2 weeks at six dose levels: 0.01, 0.1, 0.3, 1.5, 3 and 10 mg/kg. Of the roughly 51 dose-escalation patients, hepatocellular carcinoma was present in about 19, melanoma in some 15, renal cell carcinoma in 9 and head and neck cancer in 9. A male proportion of 82.7% and a mean age of around 60 years, ranging from about 20 to 79, were recorded for the dose-escalation cohort. Prior anti-PD-1, anti-PD-L1 or anti-CTLA-4 therapy was permitted, and about two fifths of dose-escalation patients had received checkpoint inhibitors. Partial responses were achieved by three dose-escalation patients, of whom one had hepatocellular carcinoma and two had cutaneous melanoma. The purpose of peripheral TCRbeta sequencing was to test whether ivuxolimab changed TCR sequence diversity and led to clonal T-cell expansion. The paper describes the monotherapy dose-escalation part (N of about 55 patients) of the phase I trial of ivuxolimab. The paper's findings and limits, for the study overall: The antigen specificity of the clonally expanded peripheral T cells was not determined. Low levels of normalized T-cell clonal expansion were also seen in some patients who did not respond. Clonal expansion of both CD4+ and CD8+ blood T cells was observed from baseline to week 6 at doses 0.1 to 3.0 mg/kg. Partial responders in the 0.1-3.0 mg/kg groups had among the lowest normalized peripheral clonal expansion, especially among CD8+ T cells. After ivuxolimab, CD8+ T cells had more expanded clones than CD4+ T cells on average.

For sequencing of the TCRbeta CDR3 region, genomic DNA was extracted from the sorted cells. The immunoSEQ Assay was used to sequence the TCRbeta CDR3 regions. The immuneACCESS repertoire file appears here via TCRdb, limited to in-frame rearrangements. These files lack a portion of the clones; in checked studies, under half of the deficit traces to unresolved V genes, and the cause of the others is not known. In this sample the table shows 25,000 to 40,000 clones, roughly 82% of which occur a single time. About 20% of the sample comes from the top ten. The CDR3 covers 14 residues, taking in both the cysteine and the phenylalanine. Of all the DNA, just the CDR3 is kept, 42 bases in frame from base 1. The germline V gene sets CDR1 to SNHLY and CDR2 to FYNNEI. V loses 5 bases of germline sequence and J loses 1 base, and the interval between the two ends is 10 bases. The trial excluded patients who had a history of autoimmune disease or were on systemic immunosuppression. Peripheral blood for TCR sequencing was drawn from every dose cohort at baseline, at cycle 4 day 1 and at cycle 7 day 1. The samples were drawn from a first-in-human, open-label, multicenter phase I dose-escalation trial of ivuxolimab. Adults with locally advanced or metastatic head and neck squamous cell, hepatocellular, melanoma or renal cell carcinoma were enrolled in the trial. CD4+ and CD8+ T cells were sorted separately from peripheral blood before TCR sequencing.

In regard to this clone: Its cognate antigen has yet to be identified. Qualities for individual bases were not recorded, and no much larger clone is one base off.

The chain uses TRBV2 and TRBJ2-3; TRBD2 could be the D gene, as 6 bases match. The sample consisted of CD4+ or CD8+ T cells sorted from blood, taken in a trial of the OX40 agonist ivuxolimab. This sequence was found in an adult with an advanced solid tumor such as melanoma, head and neck, liver or kidney cancer. The nucleotide sequence is TGTGCCAGCAGTCGGACTACCCGCACAGATACGCAGTATTTT. It is translated as CASSRTTRTDTQYF.